One sample yielded the 21 T cell receptor beta chains listed below, sequenced in a study of T-cell reconstitution after alpha-beta-depleted transplantation in children. Using unique molecular identifiers, the investigators prepared the TCRbeta library. TCRdb processed the PCR reads anew with MiXCR; each CDR3 protein has one entry. Here the sample spans 240,000 or so distinct CDR3 sequences, approximately 8% being singletons. Sample: PBMCs, mostly from graft donor cells, taken 180 days after TCRalphabeta/CD19-depleted stem cell transplant. All receptors derive from a male patient aged 10 to 17 who had a stem cell transplant for acute lymphoblastic leukemia, so the T cells may come from the graft donor.

This clonotype was found many times. The V gene is TRBV25-1, the J gene TRBJ2-4; 8 bases line up with TRBD2. This CDR3 has 15 residues. Germline lookup yields CDR1 MGHDK and CDR2 SYGVNS. V was pared by 2 bases and J by 6 bases, with 6 bases of the junction left unmatched. The CDR3 sequence is CASSETGGTSNIQYF. For the CDR3, the DNA is TGTGCCAGCAGTGAAACGGGGGGGACTTCAAACATTCAGTACTTC.

This clonotype has ten or more counts. The V call is TRBV12-3 or TRBV12-4, the J call TRBJ2-1; possible D gene TRBD1, 6 bases. The CDR3 is 13 residues long. Trimming took 6 bases from V and 4 from J, leaving 10 bases between them. This chain's CDR3 is CASSRDIYNEQFF. The CDR3 coding sequence is TGTGCCAGCAGCCGGGACATATACAATGAGCAGTTCTTC.

This clonotype appeared many times. In DNA form, the CDR3 reads TGCGCCAGCAGCTCTGTCTTCAATGAGCAGTTCTTC. As protein: CASSSVFNEQFF. This chain links TRBV5-1 with TRBJ2-1; no definite D call. Per the germline V gene, CDR1 is SGHRS and CDR2 is YFSETQ. This CDR3 contains 12 residues. The V end lost 3 bases, the J end lost 6 bases, and 7 bases lay between the germline ends.

The sample holds many counts of this clonotype. The gene calls are TRBV9 and TRBJ2-2, with D unresolved. The germline V and J ends were trimmed by 0 bases and 4 bases, with 10 bases remaining between them. The CDR3 has 15 residues. Germline V lookup: CDR1 SGDLS, CDR2 YYNGEE. In nucleotides, the CDR3 is TGTGCCAGCAGCGTAGCCGGCACAAGCACCGGGGAGCTGTTTTTT. It yields the protein CASSVAGTSTGELFF.

This clonotype was seen ten or more times. The rearrangement joins TRBV4-3 to TRBJ2-4; TRBD2 matches 8 bases. Trimming removed 0 bases from V and 0 bases from J; junction bases left unmatched: 7. The CDR3 runs to 18 residues. CDR1 is LGHNA and CDR2 is YSLEER in the germline V gene. The CDR3 spells CASSQDRRGGPAKNIQYF. The CDR3 nucleotides read TGCGCCAGCAGCCAAGATCGTCGGGGGGGCCCAGCCAAAAACATTCAGTACTTC.

This clonotype was seen repeatedly, ten times or more. DNA of the CDR3: TGCGCCAGCAGCCTGCCGGCACTAGCGGAGACCGGGGAGCTGTTTTTT. Encoded protein: CASSLPALAETGELFF. This sequence joins TRBV5-1 and TRBJ2-2; 8 bases line up with TRBD2. Germline assignment: CDR1 SGHRS and CDR2 YFSETQ. J lost 5 bases, V lost 4 bases, and 10 bases had no gene match. This CDR3 is 16 amino acids long.

This clonotype occurred many times. V is TRBV28 and J is TRBJ1-6; tentatively, D is TRBD1 (5 bases). Per germline, CDR1 MDHEN and CDR2 SYDVKM. The V end was cut by 3 bases, the J end by 3 bases, with 9 bases between. The CDR3 spans 15 residues. CDR3 nucleotides: TGTGCCAGCAGTTTTGCAGGGAACTATAATTCACCCCTCCACTTT. Translating it yields CASSFAGNYNSPLHF.

This clonotype was counted many times. This sequence joins TRBV9 and TRBJ2-5; D uncertain. V gave up 2 bases and J gave up 1 base, with 6 bases separating them. Germline V gene sequence: CDR1 SGDLS, CDR2 YYNGEE. The CDR3 is made up of 13 amino acids. The CDR3 spells CASSVGAQETQYF. CDR3 in DNA: TGTGCCAGCAGCGTCGGAGCCCAAGAGACCCAGTACTTC.

This clonotype was seen many times. The chain links TRBV5-1 to TRBJ2-3, with a weak D call TRBD1 (6 bases). The V gene lost 2 bases and the J gene lost 5 bases, with 18 bases spanning the gap. Per the germline V gene, CDR1 is SGHRS and CDR2 is YFSETQ. CDR3 size: 16 residues. CDR3 sequence: CASSFRGTVRIDTQYF. The CDR3 DNA reads as TGCGCCAGCAGCTTTAGGGGGACGGTCCGTATAGATACGCAGTATTTT.

This clonotype occurred many times. J is TRBJ2-7 and V is TRBV10-3, with TRBD2 matching over 10 bases. The CDR3 totals 15 residues. Germline values: CDR1 ENHRY, CDR2 SYGVKD. Losses at the gene ends were 3 bases for V and 2 bases for J; bases not matched to a gene: 4. CDR3 region: CAISERLAGAYEQYF. The CDR3 DNA follows: TGTGCCATCAGTGAAAGGCTAGCGGGGGCCTACGAGCAGTACTTC.

In its sample, this clonotype was seen many times. CDR3 nucleotide sequence: TGTGCCAGCAGCCCACAAGCGCTTGGTGGGACCGGGGAGCTGTTTTTT. It encodes CASSPQALGGTGELFF. The rearrangement links TRBV7-3 to TRBJ2-2; D remains unclear. Germline values: CDR1 SGHTA, CDR2 FQGTGA. Trimming took 5 bases from V and 5 from J, leaving 18 bases between them. This CDR3 has 16 amino acids.

This clonotype was detected ten times or more. This sequence joins TRBV7-2 and TRBJ2-7; 8 bases align to TRBD2. Germline V CDR1 and CDR2: SGHTA, FQGNSA. V shed 1 base, J shed 6 bases, and the junction held 2 bases outside the gene matches. The CDR3 spans 13 residues. CDR3 sequence (DNA): TGTGCCAGCAGCTTAGGGCGGGAGGTCGAGCAGTACTTC. Encoded protein: CASSLGREVEQYF.

This clonotype was detected a few times. The chain joins TRBV6-1 to TRBJ1-4, with D tentatively TRBD1 (6 bases). V was shortened by 8 bases and J by 8 bases, with 18 bases between the two germline ends. This CDR3 comprises 14 residues. The germline V gene encodes CDR1 MNHNS and CDR2 SASEGT. The CDR3 DNA follows: TGTGCCAGCGGACAGCCTCGTAAGAGGGAAAAACTGTTTTTT. Residues: CASGQPRKREKLFF.

This clonotype was found many times. This sequence joins TRBV29-1 and TRBJ2-1; D is undetermined. V lost 3 bases to trimming and J lost 9 bases, with 12 bases between them. Looked up from germline, CDR1 is SQVTM and CDR2 is ANQGSEA. This CDR3 comprises 12 residues. The CDR3 protein is CSVDDPRREQFF. The DNA of the CDR3 is TGCAGCGTTGACGACCCGCGTCGTGAGCAGTTCTTC.

A word on this clonotype: A much larger clone differs from this one at a single base, so this may be a read error. The V gene is TRBV19, the J gene TRBJ2-1; 10 nucleotides match TRBD2. The junction had 15 bases not matched to a gene; V was cut back by 7 bases and J by 6 bases. The germline CDR1 and CDR2 sequences are LNHDA and SQIVND (reference sequence). The CDR3 covers 17 residues. The CDR3 region is CASTDRKLAGEINEQFF. As DNA, the CDR3 is TGTGCCAGTACCGATAGGAAGCTAGCGGGGGAGATCAATGAGCAGTTCTTC.

This clonotype was counted at least ten times. The chain joins TRBV7-9 to TRBJ2-6; tentative D call: TRBD2 (6 bases). This CDR3 has 17 amino acids. Germline CDR1 SEHNR, CDR2 FQNEAQ (reference sequence). V lost 1 base, J lost 0 bases, and 10 bases lay in between. CDR3 region: CASSLGWGVSGANVLTF. Written as DNA, the CDR3 is TGTGCCAGCAGCTTAGGCTGGGGGGTCTCTGGGGCCAACGTCCTGACTTTC.

Ten or more counts support this clonotype. V is TRBV28 and J is TRBJ2-2, with 7 bases lining up with TRBD1. This CDR3 is built from 16 residues. Germline-derived CDR1 and CDR2 are MDHEN and SYDVKM. V shed 5 bases, J shed 5 bases, and the junction held 11 bases outside the gene matches. The CDR3 DNA follows: TGTGCCAGCAGTCTACCGGGACAGTCATCTACCGGGGAGCTGTTTTTT. It specifies CASSLPGQSSTGELFF.

This clonotype has at least ten counts. V usage is TRBV12-3 or TRBV12-4 and J usage is TRBJ2-7, with 10 positions matching TRBD1. With V trimmed by 6 bases and J by 4 bases, 3 bases remained unmatched. The CDR3 runs to 13 residues. The chain's CDR3 is CASRTGGEYEQYF. The DNA for the CDR3 is TGTGCCAGCAGGACAGGGGGCGAGTACGAGCAGTACTTC.

This clonotype was seen ten or more times. CDR3 bases: TGTGCCAGCAGCTTAGTGCGGCGGGAGCCCCTAGATACGCAGTATTTT. This gives the protein CASSLVRREPLDTQYF. J is TRBJ2-3 and V is TRBV7-9; the match to TRBD2 covers 7 bases. Unmatched junction bases numbered 9, after V lost 1 base and J lost 5 bases. Germline CDR1 and CDR2: SEHNR and FQNEAQ (reference sequence). CDR3 length equals 16 residues.

In this sample, this clonotype turned up many times. V usage is TRBV5-4 and J usage is TRBJ2-3; 7 positions match TRBD2. The CDR3 spans 12 residues. CDR1 SGHNT and CDR2 YYREEE come from the germline V gene (reference sequence). Trimming at V came to 10 bases and at J to 3 bases, leaving 5 bases not matched to a gene. CDR3 amino acids: CAATGGTDTQYF. The CDR3 DNA sequence: TGTGCCGCGACGGGGGGAACAGATACGCAGTATTTT.

At least ten counts were recorded for this clonotype. The V call is TRBV28, the J call TRBJ1-3, with D hard to call. In germline, CDR1 is MDHEN, CDR2 SYDVKM. V was clipped by 3 bases and J by 5 bases, with 8 bases between them. The CDR3 length is 13 residues. The CDR3 region has the DNA TGTGCCAGCAGTTTCGCCGGTCGAAACACCATATATTTT. Encoded protein: CASSFAGRNTIYF.